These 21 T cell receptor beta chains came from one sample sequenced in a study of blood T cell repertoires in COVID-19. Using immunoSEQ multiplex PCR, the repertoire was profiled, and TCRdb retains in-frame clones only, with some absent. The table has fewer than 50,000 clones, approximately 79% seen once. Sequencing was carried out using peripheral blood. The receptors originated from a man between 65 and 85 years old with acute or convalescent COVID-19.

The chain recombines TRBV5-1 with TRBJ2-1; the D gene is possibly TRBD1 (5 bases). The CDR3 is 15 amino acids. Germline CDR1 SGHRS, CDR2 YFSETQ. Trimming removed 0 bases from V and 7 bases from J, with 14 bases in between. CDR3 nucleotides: TGCGCCAGCAGCTTGGAGGGGTTTCGTGGGAATGAGCAGTTCTTC. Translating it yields CASSLEGFRGNEQFF.

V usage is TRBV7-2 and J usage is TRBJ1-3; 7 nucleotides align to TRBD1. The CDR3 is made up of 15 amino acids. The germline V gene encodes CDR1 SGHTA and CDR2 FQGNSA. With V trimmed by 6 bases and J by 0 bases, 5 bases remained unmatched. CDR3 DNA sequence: TGTGCCAGCAGTCTACAGGGGTACTCTGGAAACACCATATATTTT. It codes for CASSLQGYSGNTIYF. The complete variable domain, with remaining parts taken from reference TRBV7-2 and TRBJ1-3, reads GAGVSQSPSNKVTEKGKDVELRCDPISGHTALYWYRQSLGQGLEFLIYFQGNSAPDKSGLPSDRFSAERTGGSVSTLTIQRTQQEDSAVYLCASSLQGYSGNTIYFGEGSWLTVV.

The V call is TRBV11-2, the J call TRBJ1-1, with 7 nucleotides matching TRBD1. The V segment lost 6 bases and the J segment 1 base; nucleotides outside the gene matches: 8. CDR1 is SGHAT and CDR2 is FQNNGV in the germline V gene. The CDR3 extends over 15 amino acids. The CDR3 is CASRRAGTANTEAFF. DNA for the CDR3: TGTGCCAGCAGACGAGCCGGGACAGCGAACACTGAAGCTTTCTTT.

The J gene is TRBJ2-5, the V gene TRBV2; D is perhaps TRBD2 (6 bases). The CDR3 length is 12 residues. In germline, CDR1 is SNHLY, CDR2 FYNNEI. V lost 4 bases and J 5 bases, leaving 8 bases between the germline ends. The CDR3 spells CASSVGRETQYF. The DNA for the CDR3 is TGTGCCAGCAGTGTTGGGAGGGAGACCCAGTACTTC.

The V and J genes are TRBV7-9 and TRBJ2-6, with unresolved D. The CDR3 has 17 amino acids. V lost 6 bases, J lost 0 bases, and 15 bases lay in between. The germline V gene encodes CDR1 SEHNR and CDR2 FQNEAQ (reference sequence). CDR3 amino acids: CASRTGSLSSGANVLTF. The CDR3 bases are TGTGCCAGCAGAACGGGTTCACTCAGCTCTGGGGCCAACGTCCTGACTTTC.

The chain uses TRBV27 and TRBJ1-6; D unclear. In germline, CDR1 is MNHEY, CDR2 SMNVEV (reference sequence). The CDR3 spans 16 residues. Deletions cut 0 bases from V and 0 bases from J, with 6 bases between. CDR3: CASSLSVSSYNSPLHF. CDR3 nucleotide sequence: TGTGCCAGCAGTTTATCGGTGAGCTCCTATAATTCACCCCTCCACTTT.

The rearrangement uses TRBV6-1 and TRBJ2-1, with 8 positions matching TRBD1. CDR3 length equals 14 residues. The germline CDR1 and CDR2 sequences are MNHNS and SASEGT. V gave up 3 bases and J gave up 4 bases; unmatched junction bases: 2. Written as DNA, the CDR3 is TGTGCCAGCAGTGATCGGACAGGGTACAATGAGCAGTTCTTC. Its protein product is CASSDRTGYNEQFF.

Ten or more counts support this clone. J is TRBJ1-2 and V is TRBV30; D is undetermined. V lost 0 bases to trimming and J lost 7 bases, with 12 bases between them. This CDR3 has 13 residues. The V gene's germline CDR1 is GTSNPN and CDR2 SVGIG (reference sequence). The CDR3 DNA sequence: TGTGCCTGGAGTGTATTGAGCCGGGGTGGCTACACCTTC. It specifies CAWSVLSRGGYTF.

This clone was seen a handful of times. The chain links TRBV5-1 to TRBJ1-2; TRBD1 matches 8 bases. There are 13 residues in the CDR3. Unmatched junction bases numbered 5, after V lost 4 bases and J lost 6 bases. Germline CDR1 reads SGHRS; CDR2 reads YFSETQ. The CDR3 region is CASSVGQGDGYTF. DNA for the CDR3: TGCGCCAGCAGCGTCGGACAGGGAGATGGCTACACCTTC.

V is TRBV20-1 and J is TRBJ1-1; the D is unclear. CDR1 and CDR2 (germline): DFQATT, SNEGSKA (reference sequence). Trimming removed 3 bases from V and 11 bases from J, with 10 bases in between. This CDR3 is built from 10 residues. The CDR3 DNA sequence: TGCAGTGCTAGCGGGCCGGGGGCTTTCTTT. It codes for CSASGPGAFF.

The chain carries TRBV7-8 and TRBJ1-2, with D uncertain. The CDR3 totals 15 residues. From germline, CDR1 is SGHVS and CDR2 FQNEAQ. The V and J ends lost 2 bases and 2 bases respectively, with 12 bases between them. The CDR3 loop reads CASSLRELHNYGYTF. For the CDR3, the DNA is TGTGCCAGCAGCTTAAGGGAGTTACACAACTATGGCTACACCTTC.

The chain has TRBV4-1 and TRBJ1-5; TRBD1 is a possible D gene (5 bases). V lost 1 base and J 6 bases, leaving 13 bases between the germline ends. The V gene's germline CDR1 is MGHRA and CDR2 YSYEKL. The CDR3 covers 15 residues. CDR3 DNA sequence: TGCGCCAGCAGCCAAGTCCCAGGGATAGGTCAGCCCCAGCATTTT. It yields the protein CASSQVPGIGQPQHF.

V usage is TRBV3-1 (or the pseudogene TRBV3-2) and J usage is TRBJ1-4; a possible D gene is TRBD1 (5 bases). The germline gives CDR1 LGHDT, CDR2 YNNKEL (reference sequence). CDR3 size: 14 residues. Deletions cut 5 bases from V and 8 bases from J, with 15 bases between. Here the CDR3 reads CASSFRVPAEKLFF. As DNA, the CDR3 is TGTGCCAGCAGCTTCAGGGTCCCCGCGGAAAAACTGTTTTTT.

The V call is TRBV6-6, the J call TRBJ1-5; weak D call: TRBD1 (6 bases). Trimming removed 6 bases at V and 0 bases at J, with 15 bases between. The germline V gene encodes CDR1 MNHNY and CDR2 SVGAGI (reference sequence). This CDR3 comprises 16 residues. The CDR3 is CASRLDSAYSNQPQHF. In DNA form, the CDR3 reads TGTGCCAGCAGACTGGACAGCGCTTATAGCAATCAGCCCCAGCATTTT.

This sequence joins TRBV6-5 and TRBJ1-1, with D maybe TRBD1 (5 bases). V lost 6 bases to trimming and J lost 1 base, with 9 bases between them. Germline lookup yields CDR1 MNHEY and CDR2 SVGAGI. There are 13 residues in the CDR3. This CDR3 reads CASSLTENTEAFF. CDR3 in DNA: TGTGCCAGCAGCCTGACAGAGAACACTGAAGCTTTCTTT.

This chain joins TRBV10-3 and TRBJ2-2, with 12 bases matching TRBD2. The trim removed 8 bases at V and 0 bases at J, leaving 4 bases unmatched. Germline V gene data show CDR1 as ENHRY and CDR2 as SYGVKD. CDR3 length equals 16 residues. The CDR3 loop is CAISRTSGTNTGELFF. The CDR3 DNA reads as TGTGCCATCTCGAGGACTAGCGGGACGAACACCGGGGAGCTGTTTTTT.

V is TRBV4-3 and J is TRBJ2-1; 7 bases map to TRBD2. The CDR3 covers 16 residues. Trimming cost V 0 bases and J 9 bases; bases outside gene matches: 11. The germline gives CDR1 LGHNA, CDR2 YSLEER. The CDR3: CASSQDLATGGLEQFF. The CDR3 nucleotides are TGCGCCAGCAGCCAAGATCTTGCGACGGGAGGTCTTGAGCAGTTCTTC.

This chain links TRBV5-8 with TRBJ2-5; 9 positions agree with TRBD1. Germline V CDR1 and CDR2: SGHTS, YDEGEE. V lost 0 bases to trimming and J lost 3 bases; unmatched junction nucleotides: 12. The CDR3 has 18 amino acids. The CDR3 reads CASSLATGTGTFKETQYF. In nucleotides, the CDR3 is TGTGCCAGCAGCTTGGCAACCGGGACAGGGACCTTTAAAGAGACCCAGTACTTC.

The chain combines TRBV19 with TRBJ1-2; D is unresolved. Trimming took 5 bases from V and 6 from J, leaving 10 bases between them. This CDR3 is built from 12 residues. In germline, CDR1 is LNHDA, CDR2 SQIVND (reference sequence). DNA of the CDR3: TGTGCCAGTAGTCCAACAATGCATGGCTACACCTTC. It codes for CASSPTMHGYTF.

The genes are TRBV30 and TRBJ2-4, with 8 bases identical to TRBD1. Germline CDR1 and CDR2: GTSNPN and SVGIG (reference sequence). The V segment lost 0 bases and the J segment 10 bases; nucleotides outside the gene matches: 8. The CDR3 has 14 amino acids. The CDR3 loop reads CAWSVPTGDGIQYF. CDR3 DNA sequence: TGTGCCTGGAGTGTACCGACAGGGGATGGGATTCAGTACTTC.

As DNA, the CDR3 is TGTGCCAGCTCACCCGGGACAGGGGGCGCCTACGAGCAGTACTTC. It encodes CASSPGTGGAYEQYF. The rearrangement uses TRBV18 and TRBJ2-7; 12 positions match TRBD1. The CDR3 is made up of 15 amino acids. V shed 3 bases, J shed 2 bases, and the junction held 2 bases outside the gene matches. Germline V CDR1 and CDR2: KGHSH, LQKENI.